This T cell receptor (beta chain) is from a study of PD-1 blockade in classical Hodgkin lymphoma (dated by TCRdb to between 2020 and 2021). Some background on the complete study: Nivolumab dosing was 3 mg/kg intravenously every 2 weeks, continuing until either disease progression or unacceptable toxicity. The study used CyTOF and TCR beta sequencing to define a peripheral blood immune signature of response to PD-1 blockade in classical Hodgkin lymphoma. The study at large found these results: Among trial patients, those achieving complete response had baseline diversity similar to that of newly diagnosed patients, while diversity was significantly lower in partial responders and progressors. Only a single clinical trial cohort was studied, and what caused the repertoire differences, possibly disease activity or prior therapy, remained undefined. Baseline TCR diversity was reported to be lower in newly diagnosed patients than in healthy donors, and even lower in relapsed/refractory patients. CD4+ but not CD8+ TCR diversity rose significantly by C4D1 (p=0.0027 vs p=0.16), most apparent in complete responders (p=0.02). Diversity was lower in patients who began nivolumab less than 1 year after ASCT, so these patients were left out of later analyses to avoid confounding by immune reconstitution.

The Qiagen DNeasy kit was used to extract genomic DNA from unsorted PBMCs and from the negatively selected CD4+ and CD8+ fractions. TCR beta CDR3 regions were amplified by immunoSEQ multiplex PCR using primers annealing to V and J segments. Amplification bias was minimized using a synthetic immune receptor repertoire, and residual bias was removed computationally after sequencing. The original pipeline was this. Custom Python scripts were used to quantify repertoire diversity as the Shannon entropy index. Unsorted, CD4+ and CD8+ repertoires were analyzed separately, except for combined analyses in which CD4+ and CD8+ sequences were merged in silico. A clone was considered expanded if an increase in frequency of at least 2-fold after treatment relative to C1D1 was found, and a pseudocount of 0.5 was applied to clones undetected at baseline. Singleton clones were defined as clones with 0 or 1 copy at C1D1, and non-singleton clones were defined as clones with 2 or more copies. Clones expanded in unsorted samples were assigned a CD4+, CD8+ or unknown annotation through matching of protein sequences in sorted samples from the same patient. Wilcoxon tests on paired samples were used to test changes in diversity from C1D1 to C4D1. TCRdb holds this immuneACCESS table with in-frame rearrangements only. Some clones are missing; in checked studies, unresolved V genes explain under half, and the rest has no known cause. The V and J calls and clone size come from that table; D and trimming were worked out from the DNA. This sample comprises around 20,000 clones, about nine tenths of them detected only once. The top ten constitute about an eighth of the sample.

For this clone: Its antigen specificity is not known. No clone much larger than this one lies a single base away; base qualities are absent.

The germline V gene specifies MNHEY as CDR1 and SVGAGI as CDR2. The germline ends are 20 bases apart after V is trimmed by 4 bases and J by 4 bases. Including cysteine and phenylalanine, the CDR3 has 16 amino acids. CDR3 DNA is the only sequence kept; it has 48 bases, read in frame from the first base. The sample's time point label is to be understood as: cycle 2 day 1 (C2D1) of nivolumab. Relapse after autologous stem cell transplantation had occurred in all trial patients, and cohorts A, B and C were distinguished by prior brentuximab vedotin exposure. The trial cohort comprised some 60 patients with relapsed/refractory classical Hodgkin lymphoma whose best overall responses were complete response, partial response or progressive disease. Trial patients were treated with single-agent nivolumab in the multi-cohort phase II CheckMate 205 trial. Best overall response was determined by an independent review committee according to the 2007 International Working Group response criteria. Trial PBMCs were collected just before the start of nivolumab (C1D1) and during therapy at cycle 2 day 1 and cycle 4 day 1. Peripheral blood was collected in 8 mL Vacutainer Cell Preparation Tubes, from which PBMCs were isolated by centrifugation and then cryopreserved.

The clonotype comes from a human donor with classical Hodgkin lymphoma. This sample comprised peripheral blood mononuclear cells (PBMCs), obtained before the second cycle of nivolumab. The chain is made from TRBV6-5 and TRBJ2-7, with TRBD2 perhaps the D gene, on 6 matching bases. The DNA sequence is as follows: TGTGCCAGCAGTTCCTCCCTTGGGGCGGGGTTGTACGAGCAGTACTTC. Translated, it reads CASSSSLGAGLYEQYF.